Following are 25 T cell receptor beta chains from one sample sequenced in a study of blood T cell repertoires in COVID-19. TCRdb keeps only in-frame clones here, not all; method: immunoSEQ multiplex PCR. The data show roughly 220,000 clones, 85% to 90% seen once. What was sequenced was PBMCs or T cells enriched from blood (not recorded which). All receptors derive from a woman aged 45-65 years with acute COVID-19.

The chain carries TRBV5-1 and TRBJ2-3; 9 bases line up with TRBD2. The CDR3 is 19 residues long. Germline V gene sequence: CDR1 SGHRS, CDR2 YFSETQ. V dropped 0 bases and J dropped 2; count of bases not matched to a gene: 13. The CDR3 protein is CASSLDLSAGGRDTDTQYF. The CDR3 nucleotides read TGCGCCAGCAGCTTGGACCTCTCGGCGGGAGGGAGGGACACAGATACGCAGTATTTT.

The chain links TRBV6-1 to TRBJ2-1; D is perhaps TRBD2 (5 bases). From germline, CDR1 is MNHNS and CDR2 SASEGT. V shed 3 bases and J shed 7 bases, with 13 bases lying between them. The CDR3 is 14 amino acids. CDR3 bases: TGTGCCAGCAGTGAGGGAAGGAGGAGGAATGAGCAGTTCTTC. It codes for CASSEGRRRNEQFF.

The chain uses TRBV7-9 and TRBJ2-4; weak D call: TRBD1 (5 bases). Germline V gene data show CDR1 as SEHNR and CDR2 as FQNEAQ (reference sequence). The CDR3 is made up of 17 amino acids. The ends were cut back, 3 bases at V and 4 bases at J, with 19 bases in the middle. CDR3 amino acids: CASSFGSVGAQKNIQYF. CDR3 DNA: TGTGCCAGCAGCTTCGGGTCCGTAGGGGCCCAAAAAAACATTCAGTACTTC.

Here the CDR3 reads CASSYYTGELFF. The CDR3 coding sequence is TGTGCCAGCAGCTACTACACCGGGGAGCTGTTTTTT. The chain uses TRBV7-2 and TRBJ2-2; D gene ambiguous. Germline V gene data show CDR1 as SGHTA and CDR2 as FQGNSA. With 4 bases removed from V and 3 bases from J, the gap between germline ends came to 3 bases. The CDR3 is made up of 12 amino acids.

The gene calls are TRBV11-2 and TRBJ2-3, with 13 nucleotides matching TRBD2. The V gene end was trimmed by 6 bases and the J gene end by 4 bases; junction bases not matched to a gene: 7. The CDR3 covers 16 residues. Per the germline V gene, CDR1 is SGHAT and CDR2 is FQNNGV. The CDR3 protein is CASSWTSGSVPDTQYF. CDR3 nucleotides: TGTGCCAGCAGTTGGACTAGCGGGAGTGTCCCAGATACGCAGTATTTT. Drawing the rest from reference TRBV11-2 and TRBJ2-3, the complete variable domain is EAGVAQSPRYKIIEKRQSVAFWCNPISGHATLYWYQQILGQGPKLLIQFQNNGVVDDSQLPKDRFSAERLKGVDSTLKIQPAKLEDSAVYLCASSWTSGSVPDTQYFGPGTRLTVL.

This sequence joins TRBV21-1 and TRBJ1-4. TRBV21-1 is shown as a pseudogene. The CDR3 runs 14 residues. Here the CDR3 DNA reads TGTGCCAGCAGCAAAGAAGGAGGGTTAGAAAAACTGTTTTTT. Protein product: CASSKEGGLEKLFF.

The chain employs TRBV19 and TRBJ1-2; D perhaps matches TRBD1 (5 bases). This CDR3 is built from 15 residues. Germline loops: CDR1 LNHDA, CDR2 SQIVND (reference sequence). V lost 3 bases, J lost 3 bases, and 14 bases lay in between. The CDR3 region has the DNA TGTGCCAGTAGTATCGGGGGAGAGGCTTACTATGGCTACACCTTC. Translating it yields CASSIGGEAYYGYTF.

The chain couples TRBV5-1 to TRBJ2-7; tentative D call: TRBD1 (5 bases). The germline gives CDR1 SGHRS, CDR2 YFSETQ. The CDR3 contains 15 residues. Trimming shortened V by 0 bases and J by 2 bases, and 12 bases separated the two germline ends. The CDR3 DNA reads as TGCGCCAGCAGCTTGGTGTCGCAGGGTCCCTACGAGCAGTACTTC. This gives the protein CASSLVSQGPYEQYF.

This clone occurred a few times. The chain carries TRBV7-9 and TRBJ1-6; 8 bases match TRBD1. CDR1 and CDR2 from the germline V gene are SEHNR and FQNEAQ (reference sequence). The J segment lost 10 bases and the V segment lost 5 bases, leaving 7 bases of the junction unmatched. The CDR3 consists of 14 residues. CDR3 in amino acids: CASSADRVGSPLHF. CDR3 nucleotide sequence: TGTGCCAGCAGCGCGGACAGGGTCGGCTCACCCCTCCACTTT.

The chain carries TRBV12-3 or TRBV12-4 and TRBJ2-1; D not resolved. This CDR3 is built from 12 residues. V was cut by 8 bases and J by 2 bases, with 7 bases left in between. CDR3 sequence: CASEEPYNEQFF. As DNA, the CDR3 is TGTGCCAGCGAGGAGCCCTACAATGAGCAGTTCTTC.

The chain joins TRBV5-1 to TRBJ2-5; D is possibly TRBD2 (5 bases). Trimming pared 3 bases from V and 3 bases from J, leaving 6 bases between. The length of the CDR3 is 12 residues. The germline V gene has CDR1 SGHRS and CDR2 YFSETQ. In nucleotides, the CDR3 is TGCGCCAGCAGCTGGGGAGAAGAGACCCAGTACTTC. Amino acid sequence: CASSWGEETQYF.

This sequence joins TRBV28 and TRBJ1-5, with 7 bases fitting TRBD1. The CDR3 has 17 amino acids. Germline CDR1 and CDR2: MDHEN and SYDVKM. Losses at the gene ends were 3 bases for V and 4 bases for J; bases not matched to a gene: 12. The CDR3 DNA reads TGTGCCAGCAGTTTTTTGCACCGGGACAGCCCTAATCAGCCCCAGCATTTT. Translation: CASSFLHRDSPNQPQHF.

The V gene is TRBV19, the J gene TRBJ2-7; 10 bases map to TRBD2. V was pared by 3 bases and J by 4 bases, with 6 bases of the junction left unmatched. Germline CDR1 is LNHDA and CDR2 is SQIVND (reference sequence). The CDR3 extends over 15 amino acids. CDR3 sequence reads: CASSITAGGSYEQYF. The CDR3 nucleotides are TGTGCCAGTAGTATTACAGCGGGAGGGAGTTACGAGCAGTACTTC. Supplemented by reference TRBV19 and TRBJ2-7, the full variable domain reads DGGITQSPKYLFRKEGQNVTLSCEQNLNHDAMYWYRQDPGQGLRLIYYSQIVNDFQKGDIAEGYSVSREKKESFPLTVTSAQKNPTAFYLCASSITAGGSYEQYFGPGTRLTVT.

The chain has TRBV29-1 and TRBJ2-3, with 11 bases aligning to TRBD2. The CDR3 has 15 amino acids. The J segment lost 1 base and the V segment lost 6 bases, leaving 6 bases of the junction unmatched. Germline V gives CDR1 SQVTM, CDR2 ANQGSEA. CDR3 protein: CSVGTSGEGTDTQYF. The CDR3 nucleotides read TGCAGCGTGGGGACTAGCGGAGAGGGCACAGATACGCAGTATTTT.

The rearrangement uses TRBV10-3 and TRBJ2-1, with 7 bases matching TRBD2. There are 15 residues in the CDR3. Germline-derived CDR1 and CDR2 are ENHRY and SYGVKD. V lost 6 bases and J lost 0; bases outside the gene matches: 5. CDR3 coding DNA: TGTGCCATCAGGATGGAGCGGGACTCCTACAATGAGCAGTTCTTC. Translated, it gives CAIRMERDSYNEQFF.

The chain links TRBV19 to TRBJ2-2, with 12 positions matching TRBD2. J lost 3 bases, V lost 5 bases, and 19 bases had no gene match. Germline CDR1 is LNHDA and CDR2 is SQIVND (reference sequence). CDR3 length equals 21 residues. Here the CDR3 DNA reads TGTGCCAGTAGTTGGCGTTCTGGTCGCACTAGCGGGAGGAGGGACACCGGGGAGCTGTTTTTT. Encoded protein: CASSWRSGRTSGRRDTGELFF. Full variable domain (rest looked up from reference TRBV19 and TRBJ2-2): DGGITQSPKYLFRKEGQNVTLSCEQNLNHDAMYWYRQDPGQGLRLIYYSQIVNDFQKGDIAEGYSVSREKKESFPLTVTSAQKNPTAFYLCASSWRSGRTSGRRDTGELFFGEGSRLTVL.

V and J are TRBV28 and TRBJ2-7, with 10 positions matching TRBD2. CDR1 is MDHEN and CDR2 is SYDVKM in the germline V gene. V lost 6 bases to trimming and J lost 4 bases; unmatched junction nucleotides: 9. The CDR3 loop spans 15 amino acids. The CDR3 nucleotides are TGTGCCAGCAGCCCCGCCAGGACTAGCGGATACGAGCAGTACTTC. Its protein product is CASSPARTSGYEQYF.

The chain carries TRBV19 and TRBJ2-1, with TRBD2 matching 8 bases. J gave up 10 bases and V 6 bases, and 14 bases lay outside the gene matches. This CDR3 comprises 15 residues. Germline CDR1 is LNHDA and CDR2 is SQIVND (reference sequence). The CDR3 DNA reads TGTGCCAGTAGACGTGGGCGGGAGGACTTCGGGGAGCAGTTCTTC. Its protein product is CASRRGREDFGEQFF.

The chain joins TRBV27 to TRBJ1-1; 7 bases agree with TRBD1. Trimming cost V 7 bases and J 0 bases; bases outside gene matches: 17. The germline CDR1 and CDR2 sequences are MNHEY and SMNVEV (reference sequence). The CDR3 loop spans 18 amino acids. The CDR3 DNA follows: TGTGCCAGCACCTCAATAACCGGGACAGACACCTTGAACACTGAAGCTTTCTTT. Residues: CASTSITGTDTLNTEAFF.

This sequence joins TRBV6-1 and TRBJ2-3; D is possibly TRBD2 (5 bases). Per germline, CDR1 MNHNS and CDR2 SASEGT. This CDR3 has 13 residues. Trimming shortened V by 1 base and J by 5 bases, and 7 bases separated the two germline ends. CDR3: CASSEGRQDTQYF. The CDR3 DNA is TGTGCCAGCAGTGAAGGGAGGCAAGATACGCAGTATTTT.

The chain's CDR3 is CAIRQTGVGAEAFF. Here the CDR3 DNA reads TGTGCCATCAGACAGACAGGGGTCGGGGCTGAAGCTTTCTTT. The rearrangement joins TRBV10-3 to TRBJ1-1, with 8 bases matching TRBD1. Germline lookup yields CDR1 ENHRY and CDR2 SYGVKD. The V gene end was trimmed by 6 bases and the J gene end by 6 bases; junction bases not matched to a gene: 9. The CDR3 runs 14 residues.

The chain has TRBV6-4 and TRBJ2-7, with 10 nucleotides matching TRBD2. The CDR3 has 18 amino acids. Trimming at V came to 0 bases and at J to 4 bases, leaving 12 bases not matched to a gene. The germline gives CDR1 MRHNA, CDR2 SNTAGT. The CDR3 DNA follows: TGTGCCAGCAGTGACTCGCCCAGCGGGAGGGCCGTGGAATACGAGCAGTACTTC. It specifies CASSDSPSGRAVEYEQYF.

The chain employs TRBV18 and TRBJ2-3; possibly TRBD1 for D (6 bases). V was shortened by 4 bases and J by 2 bases, with 13 bases between the two germline ends. The CDR3 has 15 amino acids. CDR1 and CDR2 (germline): KGHSH, LQKENI. This CDR3 is CASSRSTGLTDTQYF. The CDR3 DNA reads TGTGCCAGCTCACGGAGTACAGGGCTCACAGATACGCAGTATTTT. Full variable domain (rest looked up from reference TRBV18 and TRBJ2-3): NAGVMQNPRHLVRRRGQEARLRCSPMKGHSHVYWYRQLPEEGLKFMVYLQKENIIDESGMPKERFSAEFPKEGPSILRIQQVVRGDSAAYFCASSRSTGLTDTQYFGPGTRLTVL.

The rearrangement links TRBV12-3 or TRBV12-4 to TRBJ1-6; tentatively, D is TRBD1 (5 bases). CDR3 length: 12 amino acids. The V end was cut by 7 bases, the J end by 8 bases, with 9 bases between. The CDR3 loop reads CASTRGDSPLHF. As DNA, the CDR3 is TGTGCCAGCACACGGGGGGATTCACCCCTCCACTTT.

This chain uses TRBV18 with TRBJ2-1; TRBD1 matches at 12 bases. Germline V CDR1 and CDR2: KGHSH, LQKENI. The V gene end was trimmed by 4 bases and the J gene end by 10 bases; junction bases not matched to a gene: 5. The CDR3 has 14 residues. The DNA for the CDR3 is TGTGCCAGCTCACTTGGGACAGGGGGCAAGGAGCAGTTCTTC. Protein sequence: CASSLGTGGKEQFF. The entire variable domain, with the rest obtained from reference TRBV18 and TRBJ2-1, is as follows: NAGVMQNPRHLVRRRGQEARLRCSPMKGHSHVYWYRQLPEEGLKFMVYLQKENIIDESGMPKERFSAEFPKEGPSILRIQQVVRGDSAAYFCASSLGTGGKEQFFGPGTRLTVL.